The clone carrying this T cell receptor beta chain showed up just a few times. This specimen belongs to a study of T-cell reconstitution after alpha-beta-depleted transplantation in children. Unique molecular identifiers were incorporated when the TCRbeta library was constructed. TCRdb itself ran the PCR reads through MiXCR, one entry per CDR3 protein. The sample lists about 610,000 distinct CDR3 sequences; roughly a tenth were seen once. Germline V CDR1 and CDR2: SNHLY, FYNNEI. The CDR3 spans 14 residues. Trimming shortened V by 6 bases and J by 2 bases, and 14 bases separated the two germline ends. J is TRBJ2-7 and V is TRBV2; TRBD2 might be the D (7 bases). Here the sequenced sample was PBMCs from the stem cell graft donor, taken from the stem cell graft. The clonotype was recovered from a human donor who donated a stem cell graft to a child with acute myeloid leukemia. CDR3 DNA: TGTGCCAGCAGCGCAACCGGGGGGCCCTACGAGCAGTACTTC. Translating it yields CASSATGGPYEQYF.